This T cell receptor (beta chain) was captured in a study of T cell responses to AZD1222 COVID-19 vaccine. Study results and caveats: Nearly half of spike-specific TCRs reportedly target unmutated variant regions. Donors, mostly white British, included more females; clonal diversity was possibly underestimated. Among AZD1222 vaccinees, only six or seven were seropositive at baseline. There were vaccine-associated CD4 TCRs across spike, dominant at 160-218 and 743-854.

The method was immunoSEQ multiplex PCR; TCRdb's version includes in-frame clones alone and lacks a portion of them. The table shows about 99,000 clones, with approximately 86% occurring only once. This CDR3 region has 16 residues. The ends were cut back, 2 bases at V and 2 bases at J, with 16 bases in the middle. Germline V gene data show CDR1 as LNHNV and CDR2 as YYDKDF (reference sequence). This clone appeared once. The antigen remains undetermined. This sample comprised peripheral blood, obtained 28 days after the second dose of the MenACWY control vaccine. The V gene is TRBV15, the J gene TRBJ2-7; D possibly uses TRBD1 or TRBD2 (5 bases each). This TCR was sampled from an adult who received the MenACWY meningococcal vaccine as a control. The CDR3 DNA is TGTGCCACCAGCAGATCAGGGAGCCCTGCGCCCTACGAGCAGTACTTC. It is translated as CATSRSGSPAPYEQYF.